This T cell receptor (beta chain) was captured in a study of blood T cell repertoires in COVID-19. Study-wide context: Sites in the United States, Italy and Spain provided acute and convalescent COVID-19 samples.

Cohort assignment relied on participant-reported clinical history. The CDR3 is 11 amino acids. With 4 bases removed from V and 4 bases from J, the gap between germline ends came to 4 bases. Germline V gene lookup returns CDR1 SNHLY and CDR2 FYNNEI. In the source study's methods: Nucleated cell counts were estimated from reference gene primer amplification. The repertoire was sequenced with immunoSEQ multiplex PCR; TCRdb's copy has only in-frame clones and lacks some. Clonal size and the V and J genes are those of that table, whereas D and trimming came from the DNA. Among under 300,000 clones listed, 80% to 90% were seen once.

This chain uses TRBV2 with TRBJ2-5, with unresolved D. Sequencing was done on a sample of PBMCs or T cells enriched from blood (not recorded which). The receptor was isolated from a young man who had recovered from COVID-19. The CDR3 DNA reads TGTGCCAGCAGTGTCCGAGAGACCCAGTACTTC. Translating gives CASSVRETQYF.